This passage covers 18 T cell receptor beta chains from one sample sequenced in a study of T-cell reconstitution after alpha-beta-depleted transplantation in children (dated by TCRdb to about 2016). Reading the label with the study, this specimen's treatment or condition is: allogeneic hematopoietic cell transplantation with graft depleted of TCRalphabeta T cells and CD19 B cells. Library prep was done by PCR. Sequencing took place on an Illumina HiSeq 2500. TCR library preparation used molecular barcoding, with unique molecular identifiers applied to normalize quantification of the TCRbeta repertoire. In-frame beta chains were kept once TCRdb had trimmed the public reads at Q25 with fastp and called clones with MiXCR. Merged by CDR3 protein, the rows form single entries marked with the most common genes and DNA. The sample table contains roughly 350,000 distinct CDR3 sequences; only one count was recorded for 16% of them. In total, the top ten clones hold about 41% of the sample.

Sample: PBMCs, mostly from graft donor cells, taken 360 days after TCRalphabeta/CD19-depleted stem cell transplant. Source of these receptors: a male patient between 2 and 15 years old who had a stem cell transplant for acute lymphoblastic leukemia, so the T cells may come from the graft donor.

This clonotype was counted many times. The CDR3 sequence is CASSSRGSGMGADTQYF. The CDR3, as DNA: TGTGCCAGCAGTTCCCGGGGTAGCGGGATGGGCGCAGATACGCAGTATTTT. The chain recombines TRBV12-3 or TRBV12-4 with TRBJ2-3; 8 bases are shared with TRBD2. V shed 4 bases, J shed 4 bases, and the junction held 13 bases outside the gene matches. This CDR3 is 17 amino acids long.

In its sample, this clonotype was seen a few times. Here the CDR3 reads CASSWGTGAKEQYF. The CDR3 bases are TGTGCCAGCAGCTGGGGGACAGGGGCTAAAGAGCAGTACTTC. The chain links TRBV5-5 to TRBJ2-7; 10 positions agree with TRBD1. Germline CDR1 reads SGHKS; CDR2 reads YYEKEE (reference sequence). This CDR3 contains 14 residues. J lost 7 bases, V lost 3 bases, and 7 bases had no gene match.

This chain joins TRBV27 and TRBJ1-1; D is undetermined. The CDR3 has 13 amino acids. V lost 7 bases to trimming and J lost 1 base, with 10 bases between them. Germline lookup yields CDR1 MNHEY and CDR2 SMNVEV (reference sequence). CDR3 loop: CASNPRGNTEAFF. DNA for the CDR3: TGTGCCAGCAACCCAAGAGGGAACACTGAAGCTTTCTTT.

This clonotype has a count of ten or more. The chain links TRBV4-3 to TRBJ2-3; the D gene is possibly TRBD2 (5 bases). The V gene lost 3 bases and the J gene lost 1 base, with 8 bases spanning the gap. CDR1 and CDR2 from the germline V gene are LGHNA and YSLEER. This CDR3 spans 14 amino acids. The CDR3 is CASSQGAGTDTQYF. In DNA, the CDR3 is TGCGCCAGCAGCCAGGGAGCGGGCACAGATACGCAGTATTTT.

This clonotype was counted only a few times. The gene calls are TRBV6-1 and TRBJ2-4; a weak D match, TRBD2 (6 bases). The germline gives CDR1 MNHNS, CDR2 SASEGT. The CDR3 covers 14 residues. V was trimmed by 6 bases and J by 8 bases, leaving 17 bases between them. Written as DNA, the CDR3 is TGTGCCAGCAGACAAGCGGGTGATGGGTACATTCAGTACTTC. This gives the protein CASRQAGDGYIQYF.

This clonotype appeared a few times. This chain connects TRBV19 to TRBJ1-5; D remains unclear. Trimming cost V 9 bases and J 6 bases, with 12 bases left between them. CDR1 and CDR2 from the germline V gene are LNHDA and SQIVND (reference sequence). The CDR3 contains 12 residues. Here the CDR3 DNA reads TGTGCCAGCACCCCCGGCACTCAGCCCCAGCATTTT. Translation gives CASTPGTQPQHF.

The chain couples TRBV5-1 to TRBJ2-1; D remains unclear. The CDR3 totals 13 residues. Germline lookup yields CDR1 SGHRS and CDR2 YFSETQ. Trimming cost V 0 bases and J 5 bases, with 6 bases left between them. The CDR3 bases are TGCGCCAGCAGCTTGGTTAGGGACAATGAGCAGTTCTTC. Translating it yields CASSLVRDNEQFF.

This clonotype appeared a few times. J is TRBJ2-1 and V is TRBV4-1, with 11 positions matching TRBD2. CDR1 MGHRA and CDR2 YSYEKL come from the germline V gene. This CDR3 contains 16 residues. Germline trimming cut 5 bases from V and 4 bases from J; bases unmatched to any gene: 7. CDR3 in amino acids: CASSRGLAGGYNEQFF. DNA for the CDR3: TGCGCCAGCAGCAGGGGGCTAGCGGGGGGTTACAATGAGCAGTTCTTC.

This clonotype was detected only a few times. V gene TRBV28 combines with J gene TRBJ2-1, with TRBD2 identical over 10 bases. Per the germline V gene, CDR1 is MDHEN and CDR2 is SYDVKM. Trimming cost V 10 bases and J 7 bases; bases outside gene matches: 7. This CDR3 is 13 amino acids long. This CDR3 is CATLAGVLNEQFF. DNA of the CDR3: TGTGCCACCCTAGCGGGAGTTTTAAATGAGCAGTTCTTC.

This clonotype was counted a few times. This rearrangement joins TRBV28 to TRBJ1-1; D ambiguous. This CDR3 contains 15 residues. V gave up 0 bases and J gave up 4 bases, with 12 bases separating them. In germline, CDR1 is MDHEN, CDR2 SYDVKM. The CDR3 coding sequence is TGTGCCAGCAGTTTATGGAAACTGGGCATCACTGAAGCTTTCTTT. Translating it yields CASSLWKLGITEAFF.

The sample holds many counts of this clonotype. This chain uses TRBV20-1 with TRBJ1-4; 7 bases fit TRBD1. The CDR3 is 14 amino acids. J lost 8 bases, V lost 3 bases, and 9 bases had no gene match. Germline CDR1 DFQATT, CDR2 SNEGSKA (reference sequence). The CDR3 DNA reads as TGCAGTGCTAGGAGGGACAGTCTTGGGGAAAAACTGTTTTTT. Its protein is CSARRDSLGEKLFF.

This clonotype has just a few counts. The CDR3 is CASSPVSYEQYF. CDR3 nucleotides: TGTGCCAGCTCACCTGTTAGCTACGAGCAGTACTTC. This chain links TRBV18 with TRBJ2-7; D is ambiguous. This CDR3 spans 12 amino acids. CDR1 is KGHSH, CDR2 LQKENI, per germline. The V gene lost 3 bases and the J gene lost 3 bases, with 6 bases spanning the gap.

This clonotype was seen only a few times. The genes are TRBV29-1 and TRBJ2-3; D unclear. In germline, CDR1 is SQVTM, CDR2 ANQGSEA. CDR3 length: 15 amino acids. V was clipped by 1 base and J by 2 bases, with 13 bases between them. The CDR3 sequence: CSVEGINQITDTQYF. Written as DNA, the CDR3 is TGCAGCGTTGAAGGGATAAACCAAATCACAGATACGCAGTATTTT.

This chain uses TRBV28 with TRBJ1-3; possibly TRBD1 for D (6 bases). The V gene lost 4 bases and the J gene lost 0 bases, with 13 bases spanning the gap. The CDR3 covers 16 residues. The germline V gene encodes CDR1 MDHEN and CDR2 SYDVKM. CDR3 loop: CASSYPTGLSGNTIYF. In DNA, the CDR3 is TGTGCCAGCAGTTACCCGACAGGACTCTCTGGAAACACCATATATTTT. The variable domain in full, with the rest retrieved from reference TRBV28 and TRBJ1-3, is DVKVTQSSRYLVKRTGEKVFLECVQDMDHENMFWYRQDPGLGLRLIYFSYDVKMKEKGDIPEGYSVSREKKERFSLILESASTNQTSMYLCASSYPTGLSGNTIYFGEGSWLTVV.

This clonotype was counted a few times. This chain connects TRBV4-3 to TRBJ2-1; TRBD2 aligns across 11 bases. This CDR3 contains 17 residues. Germline lookup yields CDR1 LGHNA and CDR2 YSLEER. The J segment lost 6 bases and the V segment lost 0 bases, leaving 7 bases of the junction unmatched. CDR3 coding DNA: TGCGCCAGCAGCCAAGATAGGGGCCTAGCGGGAGGCAATGAGCAGTTCTTC. It encodes CASSQDRGLAGGNEQFF.

In its sample, this clonotype was seen many times. The chain is built from TRBV28 and TRBJ2-1; no clear D. The V gene lost 8 bases and the J gene lost 4 bases, with 6 bases spanning the gap. CDR1 and CDR2 from the germline V gene are MDHEN and SYDVKM. The CDR3 has 11 residues. CDR3 sequence (DNA): TGTGCCAGCTGGGGATACAATGAGCAGTTCTTC. The encoded protein is CASWGYNEQFF.

V is TRBV10-3 and J is TRBJ2-4; D might be TRBD2 (5 bases). The CDR3 runs 13 residues. Germline V gives CDR1 ENHRY, CDR2 SYGVKD. V was shortened by 9 bases and J by 3 bases, with 12 bases between the two germline ends. The CDR3 loop reads CAIGERFKNIQYF. The CDR3 DNA sequence: TGTGCCATTGGAGAGCGGTTCAAAAACATTCAGTACTTC.

This chain joins TRBV27 and TRBJ1-1, with 7 bases that match TRBD1. The CDR3 totals 14 residues. V shed 3 bases and J 3 bases; nucleotides not matched to a gene: 4. The germline V gene encodes CDR1 MNHEY and CDR2 SMNVEV (reference sequence). The CDR3 nucleotides are TGTGCCAGCAGTTTTCCGGGACAGCACACTGAAGCTTTCTTT. The encoded protein is CASSFPGQHTEAFF.